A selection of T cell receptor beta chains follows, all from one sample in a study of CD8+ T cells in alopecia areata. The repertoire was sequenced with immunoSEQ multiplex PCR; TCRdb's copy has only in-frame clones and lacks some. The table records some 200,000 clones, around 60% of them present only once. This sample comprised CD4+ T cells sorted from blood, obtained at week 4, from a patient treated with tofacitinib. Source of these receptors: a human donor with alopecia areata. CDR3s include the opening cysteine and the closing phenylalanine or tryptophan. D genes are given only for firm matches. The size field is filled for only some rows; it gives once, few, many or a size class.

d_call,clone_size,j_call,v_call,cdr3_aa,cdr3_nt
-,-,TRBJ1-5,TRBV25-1,CASRRTRQPRIGNQPQHF,TGTGCCAGCAGAAGGACCCGACAGCCTCGGATAGGCAATCAGCCCCAGCATTTT
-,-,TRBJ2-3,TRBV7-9,CASSPRVSTDTQYF,TGTGCCAGCAGCCCCAGGGTATCCACAGATACGCAGTATTTT
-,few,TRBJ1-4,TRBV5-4,CASSLGQSNEKLFF,TGTGCCAGCAGCTTGGGACAGTCTAATGAAAAACTGTTTTTT
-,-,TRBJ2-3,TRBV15,CATKEAGLRTDTQYF,TGTGCCACCAAAGAGGCCGGACTCCGCACAGATACGCAGTATTTT
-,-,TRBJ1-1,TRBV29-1,CSVYGGGTTYMNTEAFF,TGCAGCGTTTATGGGGGAGGGACAACCTACATGAACACTGAAGCTTTCTTT
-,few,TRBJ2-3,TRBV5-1,CASSFIGVRTDTQYF,TGCGCCAGCAGCTTTATAGGGGTGCGCACAGATACGCAGTATTTT
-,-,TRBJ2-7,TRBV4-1,CASSQEGGTLGEQYF,TGCGCCAGCAGCCAAGAAGGCGGCACTCTAGGGGAGCAGTACTTC
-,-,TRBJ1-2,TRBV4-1,CASSPVLGPFLYGYTF,TGCGCCAGCAGCCCAGTTTTGGGACCGTTCCTCTATGGCTACACCTTC
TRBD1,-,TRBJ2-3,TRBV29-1,CSVQQGDTQYF,TGCAGCGTTCAACAGGGGGATACGCAGTATTTT
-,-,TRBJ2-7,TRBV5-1,CASSGRDSYEQYF,TGCGCCAGCAGTGGCAGGGACTCCTACGAGCAGTACTTC
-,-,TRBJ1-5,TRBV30,CAWDDTANQPQHF,TGTGCCTGGGACGACACCGCTAATCAGCCCCAGCATTTT
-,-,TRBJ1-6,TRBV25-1,CASSVYNSPLHF,TGTGCCAGCAGTGTCTATAATTCACCCCTCCACTTT
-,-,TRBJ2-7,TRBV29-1,CSADQGGEQYF,TGCAGCGCAGACCAGGGAGGCGAGCAGTACTTC
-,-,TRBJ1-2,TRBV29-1,CSSTQADYGYTF,TGCAGCTCCACCCAGGCAGACTATGGCTACACCTTC
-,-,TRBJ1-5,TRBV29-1,CSVGPGSNQPQHF,TGCAGCGTTGGGCCGGGGAGCAATCAGCCCCAGCATTTT
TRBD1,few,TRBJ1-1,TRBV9,CASSVDPTGQGPAFF,TGTGCCAGCAGCGTAGATCCGACGGGACAGGGTCCAGCTTTCTTT
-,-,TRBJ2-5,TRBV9,CASGDETQYF,TGTGCCAGCGGGGACGAGACCCAGTACTTC
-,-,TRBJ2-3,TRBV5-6,CASSEPLGGNTDTQYF,TGTGCCAGCAGCGAACCCCTGGGGGGTAACACAGATACGCAGTATTTT
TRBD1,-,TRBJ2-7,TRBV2,CATSAQGIGLYEQYF,TGTGCCACCTCCGCACAGGGGATCGGGCTCTACGAGCAGTACTTC
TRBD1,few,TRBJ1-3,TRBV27,CASKRTGSEGNTIYF,TGTGCCAGCAAAAGGACAGGGAGTGAGGGAAACACCATATATTTT
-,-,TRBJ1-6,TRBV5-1,CASSLVIEGHYNSPLHF,TGCGCCAGCAGCTTGGTTATCGAGGGGCACTATAATTCACCCCTCCACTTT
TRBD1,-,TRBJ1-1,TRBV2,CASSQNQGAWGAFF,TGTGCCAGCAGCCAAAACCAGGGGGCCTGGGGGGCTTTCTTT
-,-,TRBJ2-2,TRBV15,CATSRNTGSVGGAGELFF,TGTGCCACCAGCAGAAATACAGGGTCGGTTGGGGGCGCCGGGGAGCTGTTTTTT
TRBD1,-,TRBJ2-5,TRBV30,CAWGWDRGLETQYF,TGTGCCTGGGGCTGGGACAGGGGGCTTGAGACCCAGTACTTC
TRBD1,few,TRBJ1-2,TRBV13,CASSLGGTAAYGYTF,TGTGCCAGCAGCTTAGGTGGGACAGCGGCCTATGGCTACACCTTC
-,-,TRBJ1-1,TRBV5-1,CASSLGENTEAFF,TGCGCCAGCAGCTTGGGGGAAAACACTGAAGCTTTCTTT
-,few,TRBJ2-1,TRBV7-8,CASSLGRNNEQFF,TGTGCCAGCAGCTTAGGACGTAACAATGAGCAGTTCTTC
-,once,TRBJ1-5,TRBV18,CASSPRKGGAGQPQHF,TGTGCCAGCTCACCAAGAAAAGGGGGGGCCGGTCAGCCCCAGCATTTT
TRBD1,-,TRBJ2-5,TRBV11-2,CASSSNRAGGETQYF,TGTGCCAGCAGCTCAAACCGAGCAGGGGGAGAGACCCAGTACTTC
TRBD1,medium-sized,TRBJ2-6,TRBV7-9,CASSPRTGWDVLTF,TGTGCCAGCAGCCCGAGGACAGGTTGGGACGTCCTGACTTTC
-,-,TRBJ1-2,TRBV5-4,CASSLEVREWDGYTF,TGTGCCAGCAGCTTGGAAGTCAGGGAGTGGGACGGCTACACCTTC
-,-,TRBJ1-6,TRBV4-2,CASSQVWTVDVNSPLHF,TGTGCCAGCAGCCAAGTCTGGACAGTCGACGTTAATTCACCCCTCCACTTT
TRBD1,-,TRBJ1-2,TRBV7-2,CASSRDRGDYGYTF,TGTGCCAGCAGCCGGGACAGGGGGGACTATGGCTACACCTTC
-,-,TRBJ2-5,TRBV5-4,CASSLAPRPQETQYF,TGTGCCAGCAGCTTGGCCCCTAGGCCCCAAGAGACCCAGTACTTC
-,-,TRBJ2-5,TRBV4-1,CASSHPALRPQTQYF,TGCGCCAGCAGCCACCCGGCTCTCCGACCCCAGACCCAGTACTTC
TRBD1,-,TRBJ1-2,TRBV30,CAWSPDRGHGYTF,TGTGCCTGGAGCCCCGACAGGGGGCATGGCTACACCTTC
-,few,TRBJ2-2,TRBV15,CATSRDLNTGELFF,TGTGCCACCAGCAGAGATCTAAACACCGGGGAGCTGTTTTTT
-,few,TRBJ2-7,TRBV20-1,CSASGLNQYF,TGCAGCGCTAGTGGTCTTAACCAGTACTTC
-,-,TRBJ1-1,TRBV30,CASSAGMNTEAFF,TGTGCCTCTTCGGCCGGGATGAACACTGAAGCTTTCTTT
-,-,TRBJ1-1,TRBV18,CASSPIQNAEAFF,TGTGCCAGCTCACCTATCCAGAACGCTGAAGCTTTCTTT
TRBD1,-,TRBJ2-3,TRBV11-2,CASSLSGQGTDTQYF,TGTGCCAGCAGCTTATCGGGACAGGGAACAGATACGCAGTATTTT
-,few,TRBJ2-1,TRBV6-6,CASTTRPYNEQFF,TGTGCCAGTACCACGCGGCCCTACAATGAGCAGTTCTTC
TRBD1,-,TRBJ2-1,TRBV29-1,CSGGQIDEQFF,TGCAGCGGGGGACAGATCGATGAGCAGTTCTTC
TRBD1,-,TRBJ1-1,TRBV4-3,CASSPRDRQNTEAFF,TGCGCCAGCAGCCCAAGGGACAGGCAGAACACTGAAGCTTTCTTT
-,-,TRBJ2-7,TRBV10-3,CATGMPVNEQYF,TGTGCCACCGGGATGCCAGTGAACGAGCAGTACTTC
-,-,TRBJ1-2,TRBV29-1,CSVAYGGGYGYTF,TGCAGCGTCGCCTACGGGGGAGGGTATGGCTACACCTTC
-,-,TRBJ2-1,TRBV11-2,CASSLVLGTNEQFF,TGTGCCAGCAGCTTAGTTCTGGGTACGAATGAGCAGTTCTTC
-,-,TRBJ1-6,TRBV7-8,CASSLGAGGADSPLHF,TGTGCCAGCAGCTTAGGCGCCGGGGGAGCAGATTCACCCCTCCACTTT
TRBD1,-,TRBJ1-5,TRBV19,CASSMGQLNQPQHF,TGTGCCAGTAGTATGGGACAGCTCAATCAGCCCCAGCATTTT
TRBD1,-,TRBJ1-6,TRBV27,CASSPRQGPYNSPLHF,TGTGCCAGCAGTCCTCGACAGGGACCCTATAATTCACCCCTCCACTTT
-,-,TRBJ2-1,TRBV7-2,CASSSQLLVNNEQFF,TGTGCCAGCAGCTCCCAGCTACTGGTGAACAATGAGCAGTTCTTC
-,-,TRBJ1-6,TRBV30,CAWSVRTDSPLHF,TGTGCCTGGAGTGTCCGGACAGATTCACCCCTCCACTTT
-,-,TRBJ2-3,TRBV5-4,CASSLAGTSDTQYF,TGTGCCAGCAGCTTGGCCGGGACTTCGGATACGCAGTATTTT
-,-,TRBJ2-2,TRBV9,CASSSRPTGELFF,TGTGCCAGCAGCTCCCGACCGACCGGGGAGCTGTTTTTT
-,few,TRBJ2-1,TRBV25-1,CASSESGIARDNEQFF,TGTGCCAGCAGTGAATCCGGGATCGCCCGGGACAATGAGCAGTTCTTC
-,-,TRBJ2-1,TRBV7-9,CAKAIGGENEQFF,TGTGCCAAAGCGATAGGGGGGGAGAATGAGCAGTTCTTC
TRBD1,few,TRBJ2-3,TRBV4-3,CASSLTQGASTDTQYF,TGCGCCAGCAGCCTTACACAGGGGGCGAGCACAGATACGCAGTATTTT
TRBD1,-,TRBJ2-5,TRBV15,CATSNTGVGTQYF,TGTGCCACCAGCAACACAGGGGTCGGGACCCAGTACTTC
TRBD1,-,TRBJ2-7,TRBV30,CAWSADRVYEQYF,TGTGCCTGGAGTGCGGACAGGGTCTACGAGCAGTACTTC